This TCR beta chain is drawn from a study of cytomegalovirus exposure and HLA in healthy donors. The germline V and J ends were trimmed by 1 base and 5 bases, with 12 bases remaining between them. Germline V CDR1 and CDR2: SEHNR, FQNEAQ (reference sequence). The CDR3 runs 14 residues. A multiplex PCR was run with 60 Vbeta primers and 13 Jbeta primers. In the original analysis: It was a later analysis that counted 83 million or so unique TCR beta chains, of which approximately 9.9 million were shared. Only in-frame clones appear in the TCRdb table, and some are missing; sequencing was by immunoSEQ multiplex PCR. V, J and clone size reflect that table, while D and trimming were determined from the DNA. The repertoire holds 95,000 to 100,000 clones, with about 74% as singletons.

This rearrangement joins TRBV7-9 to TRBJ2-7; D might be TRBD1 (7 bases). This TCR was sampled from a female donor in good health and CMV-seronegative. The sequenced sample was PBMCs. CDR3 in amino acids: CASSLGGDRHEQYF. Here the CDR3 DNA reads TGTGCCAGCAGCTTAGGGGGGGACAGACACGAGCAGTACTTC.